The T cell receptor (beta chain) under discussion was sequenced for a study of blood T cell repertoires in COVID-19. Germline trimming cut 4 bases from V and 1 base from J; bases unmatched to any gene: 5. This CDR3 has 15 amino acids. CDR1 SGHNT and CDR2 YYREEE come from the germline V gene (reference sequence). Profiling relied on immunoSEQ multiplex PCR, and the TCRdb table lists in-frame clones only, not all of them. The profile covers tens of thousands of clones, with 70% to 90% appearing a single time and about a third taken by the ten largest. This sequence originates from a woman aged 80 or older with COVID-19, enrolled during active disease. The specimen sequenced was peripheral blood. The rearrangement uses TRBV5-4 and TRBJ2-7; TRBD2 matches at 10 bases. This chain's CDR3 is CASSPLAGGSYEQYF. DNA for the CDR3: TGTGCCAGCAGCCCTTTAGCGGGAGGTTCCTACGAGCAGTACTTC.